This T cell receptor (beta chain) is drawn from a study of human T cells and chemical hapten exposure. On the study more broadly: After 6 days, upper back 0.01% DPC patch tests were scored. Small volume differences among pooled libraries mainly caused per-sample TCR yield variation.

The time point here: patch test 2, 6 weeks after DPC sensitization. The treatment denotes: therapeutic diphenylcyclopropenone sensitization with weekly scalp DPC. TCRdb ran MiXCR on the RACE reads and lists one entry per CDR3 protein. The profile shows 85,000 to 95,000 distinct CDR3 sequences, approximately 10% of them singletons. The sample holds a few counts of this clonotype. The sequencing here drew on whole blood, taken in connection with sensitization to the hapten diphenylcyclopropenone (DPC). This clonotype originated in a man aged 40-49 years with alopecia areata. Some clones in this sample may be carry-over from other donors' samples.

CDR3 sequence: CASGQNQPQHF. CDR3 nucleotide sequence: TGTGCCAGCGGACAGAATCAGCCCCAGCATTTT. The chain uses TRBV7-9 and TRBJ1-5; the D gene is possibly TRBD1 (6 bases). V lost 8 bases to trimming and J lost 4 bases, with 6 bases between them. This CDR3 comprises 11 residues. Germline-derived CDR1 and CDR2 are SEHNR and FQNEAQ (reference sequence).